The 17 T cell receptor beta chains below come from one sample, sequenced in a study of blood T cell repertoires in COVID-19. Assay: immunoSEQ multiplex PCR; the TCRdb copy retains only in-frame clones and omits some. This sample has some 130,000 clones; roughly three quarters occur once, and the top ten carry approximately 2%. The sample taken for sequencing was peripheral blood. The receptors here all came from a woman in her 70s with acute or convalescent COVID-19.

This chain uses TRBV28 with TRBJ1-1; D unclear. CDR3 size: 16 residues. Germline CDR1 and CDR2: MDHEN and SYDVKM. V dropped 2 bases and J dropped 0 bases, with 13 bases sitting between them. The CDR3: CASSLGFGELNTEAFF. The CDR3 bases are TGTGCCAGCAGTTTAGGCTTTGGAGAATTGAACACTGAAGCTTTCTTT. The full variable domain, rest sourced from reference TRBV28 and TRBJ1-1, is DVKVTQSSRYLVKRTGEKVFLECVQDMDHENMFWYRQDPGLGLRLIYFSYDVKMKEKGDIPEGYSVSREKKERFSLILESASTNQTSMYLCASSLGFGELNTEAFFGQGTRLTVV.

The chain employs TRBV28 and TRBJ1-2; D is ambiguous. V lost 0 bases and J 5 bases, leaving 19 bases between the germline ends. The CDR3 is 17 residues long. In germline, CDR1 is MDHEN, CDR2 SYDVKM. CDR3 sequence: CASSLWGREGDKYGYTF. CDR3 nucleotides: TGTGCCAGCAGTTTATGGGGCCGTGAGGGCGATAAGTATGGCTACACCTTC.

The rearrangement joins TRBV27 to TRBJ1-2; D perhaps matches TRBD1 (5 bases). This CDR3 is 15 amino acids long. V was shortened by 0 bases and J by 4 bases, with 12 bases between the two germline ends. Germline CDR1 reads MNHEY; CDR2 reads SMNVEV (reference sequence). For the CDR3, the DNA is TGTGCCAGCAGTTTATCTGCTCCAGGGTCCTATGGCTACACCTTC. Amino acid sequence: CASSLSAPGSYGYTF.

The chain's CDR3 is CASSFRPGVGLTSGDTYEQYF. CDR3 DNA sequence: TGTGCCAGCTCATTCAGACCCGGTGTAGGGCTGACTAGCGGGGATACCTACGAGCAGTACTTC. The chain links TRBV18 to TRBJ2-7; TRBD2 matches at 11 bases. CDR1 is KGHSH, CDR2 LQKENI, per germline. The trim removed 5 bases at V and 2 bases at J, leaving 23 bases unmatched. The CDR3 extends over 21 amino acids. The whole variable domain, filled in from reference TRBV18 and TRBJ2-7, reads NAGVMQNPRHLVRRRGQEARLRCSPMKGHSHVYWYRQLPEEGLKFMVYLQKENIIDESGMPKERFSAEFPKEGPSILRIQQVVRGDSAAYFCASSFRPGVGLTSGDTYEQYFGPGTRLTVT.

This clone has just a few counts. V is TRBV1 and J is TRBJ2-1; the table's D call, TRBD2, was not checked against the DNA. TRBV1 is reported as a pseudogene. CDR3 length: 18 amino acids. The CDR3 protein is CTSSQDKTSGGTYNEQFF. As DNA, the CDR3 is TGCACCAGCAGCCAAGATAAGACTAGCGGGGGAACTTACAATGAGCAGTTCTTC.

At least ten counts were recorded for this clone. The chain couples TRBV6-4 to TRBJ2-6; D uncertain. The CDR3 has 13 residues. V was clipped by 8 bases and J by 2 bases, with 7 bases between them. Germline loops: CDR1 MRHNA, CDR2 SNTAGT. CDR3 residues: CASGEAGANVLTF. CDR3 sequence (DNA): TGTGCCAGCGGAGAAGCTGGGGCCAACGTCCTGACTTTC.

This chain joins TRBV12-3 or TRBV12-4 and TRBJ2-2, with D possibly TRBD1 on 6 matching bases. With 3 bases removed from V and 5 bases from J, the gap between germline ends came to 7 bases. The CDR3 length is 13 residues. The CDR3 protein is CASSLQGTGELFF. For the CDR3, the DNA is TGTGCCAGCAGTTTGCAGGGGACCGGGGAGCTGTTTTTT.

The chain has TRBV30 and TRBJ1-5, with 7 bases lining up with TRBD1. The CDR3 has 15 residues. Trimming took 0 bases from V and 6 from J; bases not matched to a gene: 8. From germline, CDR1 is GTSNPN and CDR2 SVGIG (reference sequence). The CDR3 spells CAWSVSDRDGQPQHF. In nucleotides, the CDR3 is TGTGCCTGGAGTGTATCCGACAGGGATGGTCAGCCCCAGCATTTT.

J is TRBJ2-1 and V is TRBV28, with 9 bases lining up with TRBD1. Germline CDR1 and CDR2: MDHEN and SYDVKM. V lost 6 bases and J lost 7; bases outside the gene matches: 10. The CDR3 runs 15 residues. CDR3 nucleotide sequence: TGTGCCAGCAGCTTGTTACAGGGGGCCGGGAATGAGCAGTTCTTC. Encoded protein: CASSLLQGAGNEQFF.

In its sample, this clone was seen a few times. The rearrangement uses TRBV18 and TRBJ2-1; 7 positions agree with TRBD1. The CDR3 is 17 amino acids. Germline loops: CDR1 KGHSH, CDR2 LQKENI. V lost 6 bases, J lost 0 bases, and 11 bases stayed unmatched. In DNA, the CDR3 is TGTGCCAGCTCCCGCACCCCAGGGGGAAGCTCCTACAATGAGCAGTTCTTC. Protein: CASSRTPGGSSYNEQFF.

This clone appeared a single time. CDR3 DNA sequence: TGCGCCAGCAGCCCAGGGGGCGTAGATACGCAGTATTTT. It translates to CASSPGGVDTQYF. This chain links TRBV5-1 with TRBJ2-3; 8 nucleotides match TRBD1. The ends lost 4 bases at V and 5 bases at J; junction bases unmatched: 3. This CDR3 comprises 13 residues. Germline V gene data show CDR1 as SGHRS and CDR2 as YFSETQ.

In its sample, this clone was seen a few times. The V and J genes are TRBV28 and TRBJ2-1; 8 bases agree with TRBD2. This CDR3 spans 14 amino acids. Germline lookup yields CDR1 MDHEN and CDR2 SYDVKM. Trimming removed 0 bases from V and 8 bases from J; junction bases left unmatched: 3. The CDR3 protein is CASSLWGLVDEQFF. DNA of the CDR3: TGTGCCAGCAGTTTATGGGGACTAGTTGATGAGCAGTTCTTC. Full variable domain (rest looked up from reference TRBV28 and TRBJ2-1): DVKVTQSSRYLVKRTGEKVFLECVQDMDHENMFWYRQDPGLGLRLIYFSYDVKMKEKGDIPEGYSVSREKKERFSLILESASTNQTSMYLCASSLWGLVDEQFFGPGTRLTVL.

This clone was detected only a few times. The gene calls are TRBV9 and TRBJ1-2; 10 bases match TRBD1. The germline V gene has CDR1 SGDLS and CDR2 YYNGEE. V shed 3 bases, J shed 7 bases, and the junction held 9 bases outside the gene matches. This CDR3 has 15 residues. CDR3 residues: CASSAVMTGGFGYTF. The CDR3 DNA is TGTGCCAGCAGCGCCGTAATGACAGGGGGCTTTGGCTACACCTTC.

The chain combines TRBV20-1 with TRBJ2-2; 9 bases are shared with TRBD2. Trimming cost V 3 bases and J 0 bases; bases outside gene matches: 5. This CDR3 has 16 amino acids. Germline V gives CDR1 DFQATT, CDR2 SNEGSKA (reference sequence). CDR3 amino acids: CSASNLAGSNTGELFF. CDR3 DNA: TGCAGTGCTAGTAATCTAGCGGGATCGAACACCGGGGAGCTGTTTTTT.

This chain connects TRBV3-1 (or the pseudogene TRBV3-2) to TRBJ1-2, with 9 bases aligning to TRBD1. The CDR3 consists of 11 residues. CDR1 is LGHDT and CDR2 is YNNKEL in the germline V gene (reference sequence). The DNA for the CDR3 is TGTAGCGGGGGACAGGGCTATGGCTACACCTTC. Amino acids: CSGGQGYGYTF.

The rearrangement joins TRBV5-4 to TRBJ2-7; D not certain. Trimming took 4 bases from V and 5 from J, leaving 19 bases between them. This CDR3 is built from 15 residues. Germline V CDR1 and CDR2: SGHNT, YYREEE (reference sequence). Here the CDR3 reads CASSRMYSQKDEQYF. The CDR3, as DNA: TGTGCCAGCAGCCGTATGTACAGCCAAAAGGACGAGCAGTACTTC.

The V call is TRBV6-5, the J call TRBJ1-1; 7 bases are a match to TRBD1. Per the germline V gene, CDR1 is MNHEY and CDR2 is SVGAGI. The ends lost 6 bases at V and 6 bases at J; junction bases unmatched: 10. This CDR3 comprises 14 residues. In DNA form, the CDR3 reads TGTGCCAGCAGGCGACAGGGCCTTATCCCTGAAGCTTTCTTT. Translation gives CASRRQGLIPEAFF.